The present T cell receptor beta chain was sequenced within a study of blood T cell repertoires in COVID-19. The protocol was immunoSEQ multiplex PCR, while the TCRdb copy is restricted to in-frame clones and leaves out a portion. The sample lists some 350,000 clones; roughly nine tenths were seen once. CDR3 length: 12 residues. Germline loops: CDR1 SNHLY, CDR2 FYNNEI. J gave up 7 bases and V 2 bases, and 0 bases lay outside the gene matches. Sequencing was done on a sample of PBMCs or T cells enriched from blood (not recorded which). The genes are TRBV2 and TRBJ1-2; 8 bases are a match to TRBD1. The sequence was collected from a man younger than 30 who had recovered from COVID-19. This CDR3 is CASSEQGAGYTF. The CDR3 DNA reads TGTGCCAGCAGTGAACAGGGGGCTGGCTACACCTTC.